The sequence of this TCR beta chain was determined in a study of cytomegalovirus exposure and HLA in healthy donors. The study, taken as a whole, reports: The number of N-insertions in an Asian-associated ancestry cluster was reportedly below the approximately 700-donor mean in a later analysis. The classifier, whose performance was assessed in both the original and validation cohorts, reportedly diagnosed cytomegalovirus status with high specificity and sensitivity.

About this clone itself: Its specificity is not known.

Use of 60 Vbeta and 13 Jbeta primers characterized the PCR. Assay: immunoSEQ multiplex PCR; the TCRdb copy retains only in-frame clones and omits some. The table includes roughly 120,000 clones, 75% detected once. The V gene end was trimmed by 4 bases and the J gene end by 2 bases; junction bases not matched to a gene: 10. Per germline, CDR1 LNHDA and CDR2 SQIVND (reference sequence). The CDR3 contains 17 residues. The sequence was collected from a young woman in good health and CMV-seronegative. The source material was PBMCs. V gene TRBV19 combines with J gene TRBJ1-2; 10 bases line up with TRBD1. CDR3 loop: CASSTRGTGVMNYGYTF. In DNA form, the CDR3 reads TGTGCCAGTAGTACCCGGGGGACAGGGGTGATGAACTATGGCTACACCTTC.